The 2 T cell receptor beta chains reported below all come from one sample, sequenced in a study of molecular identifiers for immune sequencing clone quantification. Each CDR3 protein is one row after TCRdb ran MiXCR on the PCR reads. The table records 62,000 or so distinct CDR3 sequences, around 18% of them present only once. Sequenced input: naive CD8+ T cells from blood, with Jurkat cell RNA spiked in. Noted subset: FACS-sorted CD8+CD4-CCR7+CD45RA+ naive T cells. The receptors here all came from a human donor in good health. Some libraries in this study had Jurkat cell RNA spiked in.

The gene calls are TRBV4-3 and TRBJ2-1; D not certain. CDR3 length: 15 residues. CDR1 is LGHNA, CDR2 YSLEER, per germline. V lost 2 bases and J 4 bases, leaving 12 bases between the germline ends. This chain's CDR3 is CASSQWFGDYNEQFF. In DNA, the CDR3 is TGCGCCAGCAGCCAATGGTTTGGAGATTACAATGAGCAGTTCTTC.

This clonotype appeared many times. This chain links TRBV27 with TRBJ2-7; 8 nucleotides agree with TRBD2. The ends lost 5 bases at V and 2 bases at J; junction bases unmatched: 2. This CDR3 is 13 amino acids long. CDR1 and CDR2 from the germline V gene are MNHEY and SMNVEV (reference sequence). Here the CDR3 DNA reads TGTGCCAGCAGTACTAGCGGCCCCTACGAGCAGTACTTC. This sequence encodes CASSTSGPYEQYF.